This TCR beta chain appears in the sequencing data of a study of T cells after yellow fever vaccination. This clonotype was counted between two and nine times. The CDR3 length is 16 residues. The ends lost 2 bases at V and 3 bases at J; junction bases unmatched: 8. Germline CDR1 is MRHNA and CDR2 is SNTAGT. Template switching with 5'RACE generated the TCR cDNA and added a universal primer site and UMIs. TCRdb used MiXCR to reprocess the 5' RACE reads, holding one entry per CDR3 protein. The repertoire holds almost 600,000 distinct CDR3 sequences, with roughly 12% as singletons. Material: PBMCs, obtained on the day of the yellow fever booster vaccination. The sequence was obtained from a man aged 25 to 40 who received the YFV17D yellow fever vaccine. This chain joins TRBV6-4 and TRBJ2-3; 7 nucleotides align to TRBD1. In nucleotides, the CDR3 is TGTGCCAGCAGTGACAGTTCGGCAGGGGGTACAGATACGCAGTATTTT. This translates into CASSDSSAGGTDTQYF.